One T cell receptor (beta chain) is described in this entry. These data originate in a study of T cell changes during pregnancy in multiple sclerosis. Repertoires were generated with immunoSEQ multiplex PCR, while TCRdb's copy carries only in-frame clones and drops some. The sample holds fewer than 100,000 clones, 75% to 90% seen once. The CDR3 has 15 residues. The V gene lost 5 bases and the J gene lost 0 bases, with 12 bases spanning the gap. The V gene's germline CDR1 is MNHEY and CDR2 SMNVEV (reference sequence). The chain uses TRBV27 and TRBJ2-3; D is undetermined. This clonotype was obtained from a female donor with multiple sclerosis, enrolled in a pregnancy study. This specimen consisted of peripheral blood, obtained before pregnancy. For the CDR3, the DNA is TGTGCCAGCAGTAATAGCTACTGGAGCACAGATACGCAGTATTTT. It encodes CASSNSYWSTDTQYF.